This T cell receptor (beta chain) comes out of a study of blood T cell repertoires in COVID-19. Study as a whole: PBMCs, B-cell-depleted T cells, or T cells were the source of the cDNA or gDNA that made up the material.

Germline V gives CDR1 SGHRS, CDR2 YFSETQ. CDR3 length: 13 amino acids. The V end was cut by 1 base, the J end by 3 bases, with 7 bases between. Methods used by the authors: Nucleated cell number was recorded as an estimate derived from reference gene primer amplification. The assay was immunoSEQ multiplex PCR, and TCRdb's table has in-frame clones only and misses some. Clone size and V and J calls were adopted from that table, with D and trimming inferred from the DNA. The sample lists around 150,000 clones; 75% to 90% were seen once. The source of this sequence is a man aged 50 to 59 with active COVID-19. V is TRBV5-1 and J is TRBJ2-5, with a tentative D call TRBD1 (5 bases). The sequencing sample was made of peripheral blood. CDR3 sequence reads: CASSLPGKETQYF. The DNA for the CDR3 is TGCGCCAGCAGCTTGCCAGGGAAAGAGACCCAGTACTTC.